This is a list of T cell receptor beta chains from one sample in a study of T cells in Graves' hyperthyroidism and ophthalmopathy. MiXCR was run by TCRdb on the multiplex PCR reads, yielding one entry per CDR3 protein. The sample holds 300,000 to 400,000 distinct CDR3 sequences; 11% to 15% are singletons and the top ten take approximately 25%. Material for sequencing was blood. The source of these receptors is a woman aged 30 to 39 with Graves' hyperthyroidism. Each CDR3 is given with its conserved first and last residue. The D gene is left open where the match is weak. Some rows have no size entry. The others give once, few or many, or a class for an expanded clone.

v_gene	abundance	d_gene	j_gene	CDR3aa	CDR3nt
TRBV28	many	-	TRBJ2-3	CASILERGDTQYF	-
TRBV9	many	TRBD1	TRBJ2-7	CASSVGDRKDEQYF	TGTGCCAGCAGCGTAGGGGACAGAAAGGACGAGCAGTACTTC
TRBV6-2/TRBV6-3	many	-	TRBJ2-7	CASSSRVYEQYF	TGTGCCAGCAGCTCCAGGGTCTACGAGCAGTACTTC
TRBV12-3/TRBV12-4	many	-	TRBJ1-3	CASSTGTISGNTIYF	TGTGCCAGCAGCACAGGGACAATATCTGGAAACACCATATATTTT
TRBV28	-	-	TRBJ2-1	CASSSPGGQFF	TGTGCCAGCAGTTCCCCCGGGGGGCAGTTCTTC
TRBV2	many	-	TRBJ2-3	CASSVVRKGSSTDTQYF	TGTGCCAGCAGTGTTGTAAGGAAGGGCTCTAGCACAGATACGCAGTATTTT
TRBV6-1	few	TRBD1	TRBJ2-1	CASSVQGAAENEQFF	TGTGCCAGCAGTGTACAGGGGGCCGCGGAAAATGAGCAGTTCTTC
TRBV29-1	many	-	TRBJ2-7	CSVGGQAYEQYF	TGCAGCGTCGGGGGGCAAGCCTACGAGCAGTACTTC
TRBV5-1	few	TRBD2	TRBJ2-7	CASSSGGTSGGYEQYF	TGCGCCAGCAGCTCGGGAGGGACTAGCGGCGGCTACGAGCAGTACTTC
TRBV12-3/TRBV12-4	-	-	TRBJ2-6	CASRQFGPGLSGANVLTF	TGTGCCAGCAGGCAGTTTGGTCCGGGTTTGTCGGGGGCCAACGTCCTGACTTTC
TRBV12-3/TRBV12-4	many	-	TRBJ1-2	CASSRPGSQRDGYTF	TGTGCCAGCAGCCGACCGGGATCACAAAGGGATGGCTACACCTTC
TRBV7-9	-	TRBD2	TRBJ2-1	CASSLDPGTSYLDEQFF	TGTGCCAGCAGCTTAGATCCCGGGACTAGCTATTTAGATGAGCAGTTCTTC
TRBV7-2	many	-	TRBJ1-1	CASSFRVSTEAFF	TGTGCCAGCAGTTTCAGGGTGAGCACTGAAGCTTTCTTT
TRBV7-9	few	-	TRBJ2-6	CASSPRGRRSGANVLTF	TGTGCCAGCAGTCCTCGAGGACGGCGCTCTGGGGCCAACGTCCTGACTTTC
TRBV29-1	few	TRBD1	TRBJ1-3	CSVGQGSGNTIYF	TGCAGCGTTGGACAGGGCTCTGGAAACACCATATATTTT
TRBV4-1	once	-	TRBJ1-5	CASSQTPNSINQPQHF	TGCGCCAGCAGCCAAACTCCAAACTCCATCAATCAGCCCCAGCATTTT
TRBV10-3	many	-	TRBJ2-2	CAISARTSTGELFF	TGTGCCATCAGTGCCCGGACCAGCACCGGGGAGCTGTTTTTT
TRBV11-2	-	TRBD1	TRBJ1-1	CASSPDRGTEAFF	TGTGCCAGCAGCCCGGACAGGGGGACTGAAGCTTTCTTT
TRBV20-1	many	-	TRBJ2-7	CSARPRGDSRNYEQYF	TGCAGTGCTAGGCCTCGAGGCGACAGTCGAAACTACGAGCAGTACTTC
TRBV27	many	TRBD2	TRBJ2-7	CASSVLAGNSYEQYF	TGTGCCAGCAGCGTGCTAGCGGGCAACTCCTACGAGCAGTACTTC
TRBV10-3	many	-	TRBJ2-7	CAISERMGQYF	TGTGCCATCAGTGAGCGGATGGGGCAGTACTTC
TRBV3-1	many	TRBD2	TRBJ2-3	CASSQVLLAGASPDTQYF	TGTGCCAGCAGCCAAGTCCTACTAGCGGGAGCGAGTCCCGATACGCAGTATTTT
TRBV5-1	few	-	TRBJ2-1	CASSEDGSYNEQFF	TGCGCCAGCAGTGAAGACGGGAGCTACAATGAGCAGTTCTTC
TRBV11-2	many	-	TRBJ2-1	CASSSGHGNNEQFF	TGTGCCAGCAGCTCCGGACACGGTAACAATGAGCAGTTCTTC
TRBV6-1	-	TRBD2	TRBJ2-1	CASSDPSGRHGPYNEQFF	TGTGCCAGCAGTGACCCCAGCGGGAGACACGGGCCCTACAATGAGCAGTTCTTC
TRBV12-3/TRBV12-4	few	-	TRBJ2-3	CASSFWWEAPDTQYF	TGTGCCAGCAGTTTTTGGTGGGAGGCCCCGGATACGCAGTATTTT
TRBV29-1	many	-	TRBJ1-5	CSVAPGGGGQPQHF	TGCAGCGTGGCCCCCGGGGGGGGCGGCCAGCCCCAGCATTTT
TRBV19	few	-	TRBJ1-2	CATKIGGSGYTF	TGTGCCACTAAAATTGGGGGCAGTGGCTACACCTTC
TRBV27	many	-	TRBJ2-1	CASRTGRDEQFF	TGTGCCAGCAGGACAGGGAGGGATGAGCAGTTCTTC
TRBV7-3	many	TRBD2	TRBJ2-3	CASSVSGRADTQYF	TGTGCCAGCAGCGTTAGCGGGCGGGCGGATACGCAGTATTTT
TRBV6-2/TRBV6-3	many	TRBD2	TRBJ2-3	CASSYGLAGGADTQYF	TGTGCCAGCAGTTACGGCCTGGCGGGAGGAGCAGATACGCAGTATTTT
TRBV28	-	TRBD2	TRBJ2-3	CASRSSGLAGGQPSTDTQYF	TGTGCCAGCAGGTCCTCGGGACTAGCGGGAGGACAGCCCTCCACAGATACGCAGTATTTT
TRBV29-1	many	-	TRBJ2-1	CSVYSLRLSINEQFF	TGCAGCGTGTACTCGTTAAGGCTCAGTATAAATGAGCAGTTCTTC
TRBV20-1	-	-	TRBJ2-2	CSASLQPNTGELFF	TGCAGTGCTAGTCTCCAGCCCAACACCGGGGAGCTGTTTTTT
TRBV19	-	TRBD2	TRBJ2-2	CASRWTRWDTGELFF	TGTGCCAGCCGATGGACTAGATGGGACACCGGGGAGCTGTTTTTT
TRBV28	many	-	TRBJ1-1	CASSLASTRARGDNTEAFF	TGTGCCAGCAGTTTGGCTTCCACCCGCGCTCGGGGCGACAACACTGAAGCTTTCTTT
TRBV7-9	-	-	TRBJ2-7	CASSLARGGSEQYF	TGTGCCAGCAGCTTAGCCAGGGGGGGTTCCGAGCAGTACTTC
TRBV12-3/TRBV12-4	many	TRBD2	TRBJ2-5	CASAGGAPGETQYF	TGTGCCAGCGCCGGGGGGGCCCCAGGAGAGACCCAGTACTTC
TRBV7-2	few	-	TRBJ2-5	CASKGEETQYF	TGTGCCAGCAAAGGTGAAGAGACCCAGTACTTC
TRBV6-5	few	TRBD2	TRBJ2-7	CASSYSRTSWSYEQYF	TGTGCCAGCAGTTACTCTCGGACTAGCTGGTCCTACGAGCAGTACTTC
TRBV30	many	-	TRBJ2-5	CAWSPGAETQYF	TGTGCCTGGAGTCCCGGCGCGGAGACCCAGTACTTC
TRBV11-2	many	-	TRBJ1-2	CASSLGTGGYGYTF	TGTGCCAGCAGCTTAGGTACAGGCGGCTATGGCTACACCTTC
TRBV10-3	many	TRBD2	TRBJ2-5	CAASGTSGIVSETQYF	TGTGCCGCCTCCGGGACTAGCGGGATTGTATCAGAGACCCAGTACTTC
TRBV6-1	many	-	TRBJ1-6	CASSGRQAGAMSTNSPLHF	TGTGCCAGCAGTGGCCGACAGGCCGGGGCAATGTCCACAAATTCACCCCTCCACTTT
TRBV6-4	-	-	TRBJ1-1	CASSAQHGNTEAFF	TGTGCCAGCAGTGCCCAACATGGGAACACTGAAGCTTTCTTT
TRBV28	many	-	TRBJ2-5	CASSLGGTEETQYF	TGTGCCAGCAGTTTGGGGGGAACGGAAGAGACCCAGTACTTC
TRBV28	few	TRBD2	TRBJ2-1	CASSRTLAGEQFF	TGTGCCAGCAGTCGAACCCTAGCGGGAGAGCAGTTCTTC
TRBV11-2	-	-	TRBJ2-2	CASRREGTTGELFF	TGTGCCAGCAGACGAGAGGGGACCACCGGGGAGCTGTTTTTT